Presented here are 13 T cell receptor beta chains from one specimen sequenced in a study of beta chain features in type 1 diabetes. Expressed TCRB transcripts were sequenced after all isolated RNA was converted to cDNA. TCRdb's copy holds only in-frame clones and misses some; the assay was immunoSEQ multiplex PCR. The sample lists some 350,000 clones, 8.5% to 10% occurring once. The antigens for these receptors are not known. General observations from the study: In every one of the four CD4+ subsets, TCRB CDR3s were moderately but significantly shorter in Type 1 diabetes patients.

The sample was central memory CD4+ T cells from blood. These receptors came from a man aged 25-45 years with type 1 diabetes.

The chain employs TRBV14 and TRBJ2-7; D is perhaps TRBD2 (6 bases). V was clipped by 1 base and J by 6 bases, with 10 bases between them. Germline CDR1 SGHDN, CDR2 FVKESK. This CDR3 has 13 residues. CDR3 loop: CASSQAQGGEQYF. CDR3 bases: TGTGCCAGCAGCCAAGCCCAGGGAGGCGAGCAGTACTTC.

This clone was seen ten or more times. The chain combines TRBV7-9 with TRBJ2-5; no definite D call. Germline assignment: CDR1 SEHNR and CDR2 FQNEAQ (reference sequence). The V end was cut by 2 bases, the J end by 2 bases, with 9 bases between. This CDR3 has 14 amino acids. CDR3 loop: CASSLTAGQETQYF. CDR3 coding DNA: TGTGCCAGCAGCTTAACGGCAGGACAAGAGACCCAGTACTTC.

This clone came up a few times. The chain combines TRBV25-1 with TRBJ2-1; 11 nucleotides match TRBD2. V was clipped by 5 bases and J by 8 bases; unmatched bases: 2. Germline V gene sequence: CDR1 MGHDK, CDR2 SYGVNS. The CDR3 extends over 13 amino acids. The CDR3: CASSLAGGDEQFF. CDR3 nucleotide sequence: TGTGCCAGCAGTCTAGCGGGAGGAGATGAGCAGTTCTTC.

In regard to this clone: A junction end diverges from the germline sequence, so it may reflect a read error. The V and J genes are TRBV7-7 and TRBJ2-2; 9 bases line up with TRBD1. CDR1 is SSHAT, CDR2 FNYEAQ, per germline (reference sequence). CDR3 length: 15 residues. The CDR3 sequence is CASSGQGRDTGELFF. CDR3 nucleotide sequence: TGTGCTAGCAGCGGACAGGGGAGAGACACCGGGGAGCTGTTTTTT.

The V and J genes are TRBV11-3 and TRBJ2-2, with D maybe TRBD2 (6 bases). From germline, CDR1 is SGHNT and CDR2 YENEEA. V lost 2 bases and J lost 3, with 13 bases in between. CDR3 length equals 16 residues. The CDR3 bases are TGTGCCAGCAGCTTAACGGGAGTATGGGACACCGGGGAGCTGTTTTTT. It codes for CASSLTGVWDTGELFF.

The chain carries TRBV5-4 and TRBJ1-5; D unresolved. The germline V gene has CDR1 SGHNT and CDR2 YYREEE (reference sequence). The V end was cut by 0 bases, the J end by 5 bases, with 6 bases between. This CDR3 has 13 amino acids. The CDR3 DNA sequence: TGTGCCAGCAGCTTGGGACGAGATCAGCCCCAGCATTTT. Encoded protein: CASSLGRDQPQHF.

This clone has more than one count but fewer than ten. The J gene is TRBJ1-1, the V gene TRBV19; D is unresolved. Trimming pared 9 bases from V and 7 bases from J, leaving 15 bases between. Germline V lookup: CDR1 LNHDA, CDR2 SQIVND (reference sequence). The CDR3 length is 12 residues. The CDR3 nucleotides are TGTGCCAGCCTCGGGCGGGTGGGTGAAGCTTTCTTT. Residues: CASLGRVGEAFF.

In its sample, this clone was seen a few times. The V gene is TRBV7-6, the J gene TRBJ2-5; TRBD1 is a possible D gene (5 bases). The J call may not be correct, given that the DNA end is closer to TRBJ2-7. Germline lookup yields CDR1 SGHVS and CDR2 FNYEAQ. The CDR3 is 13 residues long. This chain's CDR3 is CAQGRTPTYEQYF. CDR3 nucleotide sequence: TGTGCACAAGGAAGGACACCTACCTACGAGCAGTACTTC.

This clone occurred a few times. This rearrangement joins TRBV6-5 to TRBJ1-1; 10 nucleotides align to TRBD1. Germline CDR1 reads MNHEY; CDR2 reads SVGAGI. V lost 2 bases and J lost 3; bases outside the gene matches: 3. CDR3 size: 15 residues. The CDR3 here is CASSYHGTGDTEAFF. The CDR3 bases are TGTGCCAGCAGTTACCACGGGACAGGGGACACTGAAGCTTTCTTT.

This chain uses TRBV7-2 with TRBJ2-3; 13 bases map to TRBD2. The CDR3 has 17 residues. CDR1 is SGHTA and CDR2 is FQGNSA in the germline V gene. V lost 5 bases, J lost 6 bases, and 11 bases stayed unmatched. The CDR3: CASSARLAGGRGDTQYF. The CDR3 DNA reads as TGTGCCAGCAGCGCGCGACTAGCGGGAGGCCGGGGGGATACGCAGTATTTT.

This clone was observed a handful of times. The V gene is TRBV7-6, the J gene TRBJ1-1; D perhaps matches TRBD1 (5 bases). Germline-derived CDR1 and CDR2 are SGHVS and FNYEAQ. This CDR3 has 14 amino acids. The germline V and J ends were trimmed by 4 bases and 2 bases, with 11 bases remaining between them. The CDR3 loop is CASSSGLENTEAFF. The CDR3 nucleotides read TGTGCCAGCAGCTCAGGGTTAGAAAACACTGAAGCTTTCTTT. The full variable domain, completed using reference TRBV7-6 and TRBJ1-1, is GAGVSQSPRYKVTKRGQDVALRCDPISGHVSLYWYRQALGQGPEFLTYFNYEAQQDKSGLPNDRFSAERPEGSISTLTIQRTEQRDSAMYRCASSSGLENTEAFFGQGTRLTVV.

V is TRBV28 and J is TRBJ2-7, with 7 bases identical to TRBD1. Trimming removed 6 bases from V and 0 bases from J; junction bases left unmatched: 11. The CDR3 has 16 residues. CDR1 and CDR2 from the germline V gene are MDHEN and SYDVKM. For the CDR3, the DNA is TGTGCCAGCAGGTCGAGGGGACAGAGGAGCTCCTACGAGCAGTACTTC. Amino acid sequence: CASRSRGQRSSYEQYF.

This clone was seen repeatedly, ten times or more. The chain has TRBV4-3 and TRBJ2-7; tentative D call: TRBD2 (5 bases). V was trimmed by 0 bases and J by 7 bases, leaving 10 bases between them. Per the germline V gene, CDR1 is LGHNA and CDR2 is YSLEER. The CDR3 covers 13 residues. In DNA form, the CDR3 reads TGCGCCAGCAGCCAAGAGACGGCGGGTGAGCAGTACTTC. Translated, it gives CASSQETAGEQYF.